What follows are 7 T cell receptor beta chains derived from one specimen sequenced in a study of long-term antiretroviral therapy in people with HIV (dated by TCRdb to between 2020 and 2023). The immunoSEQ hsTCRB v3.0 assay was used at survey level resolution to sequence the TRB variable region. In TCRdb, the immuneACCESS table is reduced to in-frame sequences with V and J assigned. These tables do not hold every clone; where another copy was compared, an unresolved V gene accounts for under half, and the others remain unexplained. The sample table contains 25,000 to 35,000 clones; only one count was recorded for roughly 90% of them. About 3.9% of the sample comes from the top ten. The sequencing here drew on unsorted PBMCs, taken 1.8 years after starting antiretroviral therapy. The receptor set was obtained from a woman between 18 and 30 years old with HIV.

This chain joins TRBV19 and TRBJ2-2; D unresolved. The CDR3 has 12 amino acids. The germline CDR1 and CDR2 sequences are LNHDA and SQIVND (reference sequence). V dropped 6 bases and J dropped 5 bases, with 7 bases sitting between them. CDR3 sequence: CASRWRTGELFF. CDR3 nucleotides: TGTGCCAGTAGGTGGAGAACCGGGGAGCTGTTTTTT.

The CDR3 reads CASSLDDRDRVHYGYTF. CDR3 nucleotides: TGCGCCAGCAGCCTCGACGATCGGGACAGGGTTCACTATGGCTACACCTTC. This chain joins TRBV4-3 and TRBJ1-2; 9 bases match TRBD1. The CDR3 contains 17 residues. Germline-derived CDR1 and CDR2 are LGHNA and YSLEER. Unmatched junction bases numbered 12, after V lost 4 bases and J lost 3 bases.

The V call is TRBV10-3, the J call TRBJ1-2; a possible D gene is TRBD1 (5 bases). V was pared by 3 bases and J by 8 bases, with 13 bases between. Germline CDR1 reads ENHRY; CDR2 reads SYGVKD. This CDR3 has 13 residues. The CDR3 DNA reads TGTGCCATCAGTGATGGGACTATGGGCGGCTACACCTTC. Translating gives CAISDGTMGGYTF.

V is TRBV27 and J is TRBJ1-1; 9 bases line up with TRBD1. Germline V gives CDR1 MNHEY, CDR2 SMNVEV (reference sequence). The CDR3 runs 12 residues. The J segment lost 12 bases and the V segment lost 5 bases, leaving 7 bases of the junction unmatched. This CDR3 is CASSRGTGRTFF. In DNA, the CDR3 is TGTGCCAGCAGTAGAGGGACAGGGCGGACTTTCTTT.

The chain uses TRBV4-1 and TRBJ1-2; D remains unclear. V was pared by 5 bases and J by 5 bases, with 6 bases between. Per the germline V gene, CDR1 is MGHRA and CDR2 is YSYEKL. The CDR3 totals 11 residues. The CDR3 nucleotides are TGCGCCAGCAGCGCGTCGTATGGCTACACCTTC. Its translation is CASSASYGYTF.

The rearrangement uses TRBV10-2 and TRBJ2-5; 8 bases align to TRBD2. Germline-derived CDR1 and CDR2 are WSHSY and SAAADI. The trim removed 7 bases at V and 4 bases at J, leaving 8 bases unmatched. The CDR3 extends over 14 amino acids. CDR3 bases: TGCGCCAGCAAAAGCGGGAGCCGAGGAGAGACCCAGTACTTC. Its translation: CASKSGSRGETQYF.

The chain joins TRBV5-6 to TRBJ1-3; D call uncertain. The V gene lost 0 bases and the J gene lost 0 bases, with 7 bases spanning the gap. In germline, CDR1 is SGHDT, CDR2 YYEEEE. The CDR3 runs to 15 residues. The CDR3 is CASSLAAVSGNTIYF. CDR3 DNA sequence: TGTGCCAGCAGCTTGGCGGCTGTCTCTGGAAACACCATATATTTT.